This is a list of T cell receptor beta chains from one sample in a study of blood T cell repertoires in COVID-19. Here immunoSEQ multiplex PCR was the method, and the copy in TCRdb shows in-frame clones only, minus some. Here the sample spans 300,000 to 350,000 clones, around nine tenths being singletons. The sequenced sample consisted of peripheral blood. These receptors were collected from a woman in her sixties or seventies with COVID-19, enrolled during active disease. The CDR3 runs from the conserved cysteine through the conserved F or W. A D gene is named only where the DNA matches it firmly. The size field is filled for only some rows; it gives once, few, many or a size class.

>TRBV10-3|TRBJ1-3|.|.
CAISPGLGSGNTIYF
TGTGCCATCAGTCCGGGACTTGGCTCTGGAAACACCATATATTTT
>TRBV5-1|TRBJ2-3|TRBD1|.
CASSFNTGGSGDTQYF
TGCGCCAGCAGCTTCAATACAGGGGGCTCCGGAGATACGCAGTATTTT
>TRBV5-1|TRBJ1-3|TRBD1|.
CASSIDPGQEWNTIYF
TGCGCCAGCAGTATAGATCCGGGACAGGAATGGAACACCATATATTTT
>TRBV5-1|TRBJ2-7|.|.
CASSLGQNYEQYF
TGCGCCAGCAGCTTAGGACAGAACTACGAGCAGTACTTC
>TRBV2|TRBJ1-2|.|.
CASSERSALGGYTF
TGTGCCAGCAGTGAGAGATCGGCCCTAGGAGGCTACACCTTC
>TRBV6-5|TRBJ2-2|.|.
CASSLDRTNTGELFF
TGTGCCAGCAGTTTGGACAGAACGAACACCGGGGAGCTGTTTTTT
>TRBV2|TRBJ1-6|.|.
CASSEGPGLISPLHF
TGTGCCAGCAGTGAAGGGCCGGGACTGATTTCACCCCTCCACTTT
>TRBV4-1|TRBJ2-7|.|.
CASSQDPAPGTSSYEQYF
TGCGCCAGCAGCCAAGACCCCGCGCCCGGGACTTCCTCCTACGAGCAGTACTTC
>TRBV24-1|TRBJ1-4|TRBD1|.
CATSDVQGAQEKLFF
TGTGCCACCAGTGATGTACAGGGGGCTCAGGAAAAACTGTTTTTT
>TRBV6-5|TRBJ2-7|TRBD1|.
CASSPRLTGVHEQYF
TGTGCCAGCAGTCCGAGACTGACAGGGGTCCACGAGCAGTACTTC
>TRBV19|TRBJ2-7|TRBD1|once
CASSGIQGAEQYF
TGTGCCAGTAGCGGAATACAGGGGGCCGAGCAGTACTTC
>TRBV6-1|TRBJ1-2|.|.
CASSEVPPGGYTF
TGTGCCAGCAGTGAAGTCCCTCCAGGAGGCTACACCTTC
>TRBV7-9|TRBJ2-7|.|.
CASSPGDSSYEQYF
TGTGCCAGCAGCCCAGGAGACAGCTCCTACGAGCAGTACTTC
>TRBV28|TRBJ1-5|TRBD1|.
CASSPPGQGSQPQHF
TGTGCCAGCAGTCCACCTGGACAGGGAAGTCAGCCCCAGCATTTT
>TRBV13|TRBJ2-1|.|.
CASSLARSYNEQFF
TGTGCCAGCAGCTTAGCCAGGTCCTACAATGAGCAGTTCTTC
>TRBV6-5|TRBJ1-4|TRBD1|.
CASGDSPNEKLFF
TGTGCCAGCGGGGACAGCCCAAATGAAAAACTGTTTTTT
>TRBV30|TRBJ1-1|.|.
CAWNVKGYTEAFF
TGTGCCTGGAATGTAAAGGGGTACACTGAAGCTTTCTTT
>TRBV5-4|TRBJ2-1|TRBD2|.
CASSSRTSGGNNEQFF
TGTGCCAGCAGCTCCAGGACTAGCGGGGGGAACAATGAGCAGTTCTTC
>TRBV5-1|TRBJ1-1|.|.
CASSLGGFNTEAFF
TGCGCCAGCAGCTTGGGAGGATTTAACACTGAAGCTTTCTTT
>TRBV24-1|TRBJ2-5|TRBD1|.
CATSDRTGNSETQYF
TGTGCCACCAGTGACCGGACAGGGAACTCGGAGACCCAGTACTTC
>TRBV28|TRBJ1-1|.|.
CASRPPAGAGTEAFF
TGTGCCAGCAGGCCCCCCGCGGGGGCGGGCACTGAAGCTTTCTTT
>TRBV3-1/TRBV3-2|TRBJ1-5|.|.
CASSGTGSGQPQHF
TGTGCCAGCAGCGGAACAGGGTCGGGTCAGCCCCAGCATTTT
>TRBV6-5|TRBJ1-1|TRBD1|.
CASVTGGREAFF
TGTGCCAGTGTGACAGGGGGCCGTGAAGCTTTCTTT
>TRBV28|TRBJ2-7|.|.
CASSPGQLLPYEQYF
TGTGCCAGCAGTCCAGGACAGCTGCTCCCCTACGAGCAGTACTTC
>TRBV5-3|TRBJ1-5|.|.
CARSLVRGCQPQHF
TGTGCCAGAAGCTTGGTTCGGGGGTGTCAGCCCCAGCATTTT
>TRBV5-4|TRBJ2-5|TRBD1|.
CASSLPGQDVGETQYF
TGTGCCAGCAGCTTACCAGGACAGGATGTGGGAGAGACCCAGTACTTC
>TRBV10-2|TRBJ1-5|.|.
CASSESTLSNQPQHF
TGCGCCAGCAGTGAGTCGACTCTTAGCAATCAGCCCCAGCATTTT
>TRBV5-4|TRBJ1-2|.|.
CASSLQGGDGYTF
TGTGCCAGCAGCTTGCAGGGAGGGGATGGCTACACCTTC
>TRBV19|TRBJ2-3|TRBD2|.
CASSVTSGDTDTQYF
TGTGCCAGTAGTGTTACTAGCGGGGACACAGATACGCAGTATTTT
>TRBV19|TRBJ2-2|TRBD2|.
CASSRRAGGNTGELFF
TGTGCCAGTAGTAGGCGAGCGGGGGGGAACACCGGGGAGCTGTTTTTT
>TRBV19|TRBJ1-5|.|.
CASKPPGNNLNQPQHF
TGTGCCAGCAAACCTCCGGGGAACAATTTAAATCAGCCCCAGCATTTT
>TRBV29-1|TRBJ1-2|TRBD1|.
CSASTGTGGGYTF
TGCAGCGCCTCAACCGGGACAGGGGGCGGCTACACCTTC
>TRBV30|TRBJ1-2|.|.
CAWSVLGGVNYGYTF
TGTGCCTGGAGTGTACTGGGAGGGGTCAACTATGGCTACACCTTC
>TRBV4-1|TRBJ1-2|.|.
CASSQDEAGGFYTF
TGCGCCAGCAGCCAAGATGAGGCGGGGGGGTTCTACACCTTC
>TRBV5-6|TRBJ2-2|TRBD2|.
CASSLRRIAGNTGELFF
TGTGCCAGCAGCTTGAGGAGAATAGCGGGGAACACCGGGGAGCTGTTTTTT
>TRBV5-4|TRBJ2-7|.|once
CASSVQGTYEQYF
TGTGCCAGCAGCGTGCAGGGTACCTACGAGCAGTACTTC
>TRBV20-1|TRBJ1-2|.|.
CSASGFYGYTF
TGCAGTGCCAGCGGTTTCTATGGCTACACCTTC
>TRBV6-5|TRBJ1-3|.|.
CASRAPSGNTIYF
TGTGCCAGCAGGGCCCCCTCTGGAAACACCATATATTTT
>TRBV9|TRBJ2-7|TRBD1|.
CASSVEGGQGARGEQYF
TGTGCCAGCAGCGTAGAGGGCGGACAGGGGGCGAGGGGCGAGCAGTACTTC
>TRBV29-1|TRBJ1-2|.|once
CSVEVGHYGYTF
TGCAGCGTTGAAGTGGGGCACTATGGCTACACCTTC
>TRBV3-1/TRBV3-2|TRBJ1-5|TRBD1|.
CASSQVEQGANQPQHF
TGTGCCAGCAGCCAAGTCGAACAGGGGGCTAATCAGCCCCAGCATTTT
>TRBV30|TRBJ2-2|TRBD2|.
CACSAGTNTGELFF
TGTGCCTGCTCAGCGGGGACGAACACCGGGGAGCTGTTTTTT
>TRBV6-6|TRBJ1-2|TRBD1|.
CASSYQGAHGYTF
TGTGCCAGCAGTTATCAGGGGGCACATGGCTACACCTTC
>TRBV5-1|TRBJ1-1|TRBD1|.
CASSLTGGVEAFF
TGCGCCAGCAGCCTTACAGGGGGAGTAGAAGCTTTCTTT
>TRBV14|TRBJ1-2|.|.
CASSQDPHGNYGYTF
TGTGCCAGCAGCCAAGATCCCCACGGTAACTATGGCTACACCTTC